Sequencing of this TCR beta chain was carried out in a study of T cells after posttransplantation cyclophosphamide. A word on this clone: What it binds is unknown.

Trimming at V came to 4 bases and at J to 4 bases, leaving 3 bases not matched to a gene. Germline V gene sequence: CDR1 SGDLS, CDR2 YYNGEE. This CDR3 has 13 residues. Study-level results: Later post-transplant blood repertoires were often dominated by donor CD8+ memory clones. Recipient CMV seropositivity and CMV reactivation strongly tracked TRB clonality.

The method was immunoSEQ multiplex PCR; TCRdb's version includes in-frame clones alone and lacks a portion of them. Among 50,000 to 55,000 clones, 86% were seen once, and the ten largest hold over 2.5%. The sample taken for sequencing was PBMCs. V and J are TRBV9 and TRBJ1-2; 8 positions agree with TRBD1. The receptor was derived from a man younger than 45 with a blood cancer, CMV-positive, and with a related stem cell donor. The CDR3 sequence is CASSRTGPYGYTF. CDR3 nucleotide sequence: TGTGCCAGCAGCCGGACAGGGCCCTATGGCTACACCTTC.